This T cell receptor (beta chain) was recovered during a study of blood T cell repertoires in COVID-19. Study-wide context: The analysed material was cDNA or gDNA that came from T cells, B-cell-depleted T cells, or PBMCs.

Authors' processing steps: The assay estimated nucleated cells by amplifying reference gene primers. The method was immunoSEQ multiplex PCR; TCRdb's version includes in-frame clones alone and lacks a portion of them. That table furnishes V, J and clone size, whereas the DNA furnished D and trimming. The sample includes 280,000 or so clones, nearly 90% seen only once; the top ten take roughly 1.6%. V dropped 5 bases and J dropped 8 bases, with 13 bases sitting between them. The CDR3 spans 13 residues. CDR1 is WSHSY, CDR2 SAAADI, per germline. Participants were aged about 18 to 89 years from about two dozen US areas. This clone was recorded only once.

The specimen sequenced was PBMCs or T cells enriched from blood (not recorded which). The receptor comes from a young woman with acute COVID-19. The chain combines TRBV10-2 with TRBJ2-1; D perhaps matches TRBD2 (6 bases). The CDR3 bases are TGCGCCAGCAGTCTCGGGACTCAGTATGAGCAGTTCTTC. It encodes CASSLGTQYEQFF.